This TCR beta chain was captured in a study of identical twins. Points on this clonotype: What it recognizes is unknown.

Through template switching, a universal primer site was introduced, and the cDNA contained unique molecular identifiers. TCRdb analysed the 5' RACE reads with MiXCR anew, one entry per CDR3 protein. Here the sample spans 500,000 or so distinct CDR3 sequences, approximately 15% being singletons. Everyone who gave samples was a healthy Caucasian. Whole-study results and caveats: Twins' surplus sharing was weaker for beta out-of-frame sequences. In monozygotic twins, models underestimated the sharing of out-of-frame TCR alpha.

This sample was shared with a second study, whose subject was yellow fever vaccine responses in identical twins.

The source is a woman under 30 in good health. Material for sequencing was CD4+ T cells sorted from blood.

The CDR3 reads CASRTSGRTPTYNEQFF. Here the CDR3 DNA reads TGTGCCAGCCGGACTAGCGGGAGGACCCCGACCTACAATGAGCAGTTCTTC. The chain employs TRBV12-3 or TRBV12-4 and TRBJ2-1, with 14 bases matching TRBD2. This CDR3 contains 17 residues. V shed 8 bases, J shed 2 bases, and the junction held 8 bases outside the gene matches.